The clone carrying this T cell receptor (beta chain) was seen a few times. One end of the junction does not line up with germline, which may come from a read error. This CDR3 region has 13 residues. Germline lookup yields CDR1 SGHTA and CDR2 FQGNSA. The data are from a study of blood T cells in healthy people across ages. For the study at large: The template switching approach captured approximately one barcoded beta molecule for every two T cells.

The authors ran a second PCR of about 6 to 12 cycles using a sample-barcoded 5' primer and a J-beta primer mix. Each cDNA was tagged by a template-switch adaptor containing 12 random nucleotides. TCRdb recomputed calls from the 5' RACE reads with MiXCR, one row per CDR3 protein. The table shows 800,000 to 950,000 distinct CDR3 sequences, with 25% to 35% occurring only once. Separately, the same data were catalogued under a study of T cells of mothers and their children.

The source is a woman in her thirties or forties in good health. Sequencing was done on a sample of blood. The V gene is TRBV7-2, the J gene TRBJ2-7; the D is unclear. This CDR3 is CASNLDRAREQYF. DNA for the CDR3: TGTGCCAGCAACTTAGATAGGGCGAGGGAGCAGTACTTC.